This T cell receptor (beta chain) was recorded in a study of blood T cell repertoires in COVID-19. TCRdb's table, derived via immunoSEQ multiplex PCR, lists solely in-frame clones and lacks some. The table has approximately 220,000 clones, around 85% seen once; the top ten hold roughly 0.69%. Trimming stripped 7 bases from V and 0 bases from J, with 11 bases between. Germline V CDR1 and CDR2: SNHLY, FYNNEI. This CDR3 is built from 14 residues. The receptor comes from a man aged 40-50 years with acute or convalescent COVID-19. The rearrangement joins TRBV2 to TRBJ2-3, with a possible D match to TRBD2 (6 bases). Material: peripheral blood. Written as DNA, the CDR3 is TGTGCCAGCACCGAGGACTACAGCACAGATACGCAGTATTTT. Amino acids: CASTEDYSTDTQYF.